The source of this T cell receptor (beta chain) is a study of T-cell memory formation after mild COVID-19. On the study more broadly: In these data, TCR clusters were largely donor specific. General study findings and limits: Whether day 37 second-wave clones are SARS-CoV-2-specific was not confirmed. Some clones that responded turned up in pre-infection memory, which suggests that cross-reactive memory joined in.

The CDR3 spans 15 residues. Trimming at V came to 2 bases and at J to 6 bases, leaving 6 bases not matched to a gene. Per the germline V gene, CDR1 is SGHTA and CDR2 is FQGNSA. Employing constant-segment primers, 5'RACE generated TCR alpha and TCR beta cDNA libraries bearing sample barcodes and UMIs. Each CDR3 protein gets one entry after TCRdb re-called the 5' RACE reads with MiXCR. The data contain 290,000 or so distinct CDR3 sequences, 15% to 20% of them singletons. A note on this clonotype: Its antigen is undetermined.

The TCR originated in a man in his late teens or twenties who had mild COVID-19 (a few samples of this study predate the infection). Cell type and time point are not known. The sequenced sample was PBMCs or a T cell subset sorted from them (not recorded which). The chain joins TRBV7-2 to TRBJ2-2; TRBD2 aligns across 7 bases. CDR3 nucleotide sequence: TGTGCCAGCAGCTTAAATGCGGGGGAGGCCGGGGAGCTGTTTTTT. Encoded protein: CASSLNAGEAGELFF.